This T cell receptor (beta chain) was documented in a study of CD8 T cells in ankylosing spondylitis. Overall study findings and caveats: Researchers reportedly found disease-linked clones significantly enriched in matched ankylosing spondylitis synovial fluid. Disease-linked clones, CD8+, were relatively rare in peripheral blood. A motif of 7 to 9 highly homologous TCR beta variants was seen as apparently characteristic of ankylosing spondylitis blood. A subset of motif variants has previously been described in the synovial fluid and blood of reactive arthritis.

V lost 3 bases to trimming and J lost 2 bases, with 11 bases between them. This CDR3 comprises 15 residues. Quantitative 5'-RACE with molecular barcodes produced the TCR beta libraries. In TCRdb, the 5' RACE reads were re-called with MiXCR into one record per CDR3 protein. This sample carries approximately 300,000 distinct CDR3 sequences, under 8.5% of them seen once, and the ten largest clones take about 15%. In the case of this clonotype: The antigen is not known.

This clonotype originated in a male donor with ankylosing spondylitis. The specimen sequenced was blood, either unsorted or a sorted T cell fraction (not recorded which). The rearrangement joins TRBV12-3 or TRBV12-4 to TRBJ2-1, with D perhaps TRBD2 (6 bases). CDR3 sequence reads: CASSFPGGTYNEQFF. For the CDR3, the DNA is TGTGCCAGCAGTTTTCCCGGCGGGACCTACAATGAGCAGTTCTTC.